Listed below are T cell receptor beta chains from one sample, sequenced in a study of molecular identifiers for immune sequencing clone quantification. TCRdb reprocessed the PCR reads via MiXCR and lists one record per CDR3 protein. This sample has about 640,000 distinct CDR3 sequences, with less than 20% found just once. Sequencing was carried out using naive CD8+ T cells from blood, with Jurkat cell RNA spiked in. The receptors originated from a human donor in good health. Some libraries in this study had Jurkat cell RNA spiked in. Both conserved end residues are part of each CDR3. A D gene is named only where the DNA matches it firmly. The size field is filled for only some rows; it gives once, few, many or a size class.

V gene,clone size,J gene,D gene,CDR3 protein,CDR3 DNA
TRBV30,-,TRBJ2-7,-,CAWSLVGNGEQYF,TGTGCCTGGAGTTTGGTAGGGAATGGTGAGCAGTACTTC
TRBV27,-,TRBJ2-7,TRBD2,CASSPLATGTSTCEQYF,TGTGCCAGCAGTCCATTGGCCACCGGGACTAGCACCTGCGAGCAGTACTTC
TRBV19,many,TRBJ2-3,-,CASSSRVGTDTQYF,TGTGCCAGTTCGTCCAGGGTCGGCACAGATACGCAGTATTTT
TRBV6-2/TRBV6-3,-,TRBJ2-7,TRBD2,CASSSRTSGRAGGYEQYF,TGTGCCAGCAGTTCCCGGACTAGCGGGAGGGCCGGGGGATACGAGCAGTACTTC
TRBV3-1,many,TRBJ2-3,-,CASSYEGPDTQYF,TGTGCCAGCAGCTACGAAGGCCCAGATACGCAGTATTTT
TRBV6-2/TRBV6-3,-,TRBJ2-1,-,CAGRGGGRGTDREQFF,TGTGCCGGCAGGGGAGGGGGCAGGGGGACTGATCGGGAGCAGTTCTTC
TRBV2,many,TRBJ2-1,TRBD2,CASSEDASGDNEQFF,TGTGCCAGCAGTGAAGACGCTAGCGGAGACAATGAGCAGTTCTTC
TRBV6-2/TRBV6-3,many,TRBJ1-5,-,CASSSGDYSNQPQHF,TGTGCCAGCAGTTCCGGGGATTATAGCAATCAGCCCCAGCATTTT
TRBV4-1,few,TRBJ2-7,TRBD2,CASSLQGTSFYEQYF,TGCGCCAGCAGCCTTCAGGGGACTAGCTTCTACGAGCAGTACTTC
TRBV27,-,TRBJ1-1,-,CASSSLTAYTEAFF,TGTGCCAGCAGTAGCCTGACGGCTTACACTGAAGCTTTCTTT
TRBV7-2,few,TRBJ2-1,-,CASSQEGRSQMGVHEQFF,TGTGCCAGCAGCCAAGAAGGAAGAAGTCAGATGGGGGTCCATGAGCAGTTCTTC
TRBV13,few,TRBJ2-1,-,CASSLYSGEQFF,TGTGCCAGCAGCTTATACAGCGGTGAGCAGTTCTTC
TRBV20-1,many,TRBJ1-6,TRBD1,CSAEDRVRSPLHF,TGCAGTGCGGAAGACAGGGTGCGTTCACCCCTCCACTTT
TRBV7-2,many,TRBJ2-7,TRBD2,CASSLGASGGYEQYF,TGTGCCAGCAGCTTAGGGGCTAGCGGGGGCTACGAGCAGTACTTC
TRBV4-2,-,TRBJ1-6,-,CASSQGLGSPLHF,TGTGCCAGCAGCCAGGGTTTAGGTTCACCCCTCCACTTT
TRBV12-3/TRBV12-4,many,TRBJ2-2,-,CASSLEDPKGGELFF,TGTGCCAGCAGTTTAGAGGACCCCAAGGGGGGGGAGCTGTTTTTT